This TCR beta chain is from a study of blood T cell repertoires in COVID-19. On the study more broadly: Samples came from the United States, Italy and Spain, spanning acute and convalescent COVID-19. T cells, B-cell-depleted T cells, or PBMCs provided the cDNA or gDNA that served as material.

The CDR3 spans 14 residues. Unmatched junction bases numbered 8, after V lost 3 bases and J lost 10 bases. CDR1 is SGDLS and CDR2 is YYNGEE in the germline V gene. As originally analysed: Amplified reference gene primers provided the basis for estimating nucleated cell counts. TCRdb's table, derived via immunoSEQ multiplex PCR, lists solely in-frame clones and lacks some. The V and J calls and the clone size are those of that table, but D and trimming were determined from the DNA. The table has some 110,000 clones, approximately 85% seen once. This clone was seen only once. The chain carries TRBV9 and TRBJ2-3; 10 bases are a match to TRBD2. This receptor was identified in a human donor in a cohort sampled during active COVID-19. What was sequenced was peripheral blood. CDR3 in DNA: TGTGCCAGCAGCGGAACCGGGACTAGCGAAGCGCAGTATTTT. This encodes CASSGTGTSEAQYF.